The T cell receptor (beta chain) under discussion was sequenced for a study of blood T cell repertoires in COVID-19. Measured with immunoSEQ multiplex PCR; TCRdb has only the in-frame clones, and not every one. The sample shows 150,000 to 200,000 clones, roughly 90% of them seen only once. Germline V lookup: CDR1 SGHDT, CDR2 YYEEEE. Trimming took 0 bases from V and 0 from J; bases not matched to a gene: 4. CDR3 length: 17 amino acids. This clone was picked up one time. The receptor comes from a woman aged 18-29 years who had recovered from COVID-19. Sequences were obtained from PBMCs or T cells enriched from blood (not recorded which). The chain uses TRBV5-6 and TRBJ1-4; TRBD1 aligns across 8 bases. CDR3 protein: CASSLARGLATNEKLFF. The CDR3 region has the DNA TGTGCCAGCAGCTTGGCCAGGGGGCTCGCAACTAATGAAAAACTGTTTTTT. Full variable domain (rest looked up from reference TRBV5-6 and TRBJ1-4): DAGVTQSPTHLIKTRGQQVTLRCSPKSGHDTVSWYQQALGQGPQFIFQYYEEEERQRGNFPDRFSGHQFPNYSSELNVNALLLGDSALYLCASSLARGLATNEKLFFGSGTQLSVL.